This entry lists 19 T cell receptor beta chains sequenced from one sample in a study of neurological immune-mediated disorders. MiXCR, run by TCRdb on the 5' RACE reads, gives a single entry per CDR3 protein. Here the sample spans roughly 80,000 distinct CDR3 sequences, 4.5% to 7.5% being singletons. Time point meaning: longitudinal time-point 2. The specimen was PBMCs. The receptors derive from a woman aged 60 to 75 with multiple sclerosis.

This clonotype was detected many times. This chain joins TRBV4-1 and TRBJ2-1; a possible D gene is TRBD1 (6 bases). Trimming pared 6 bases from V and 8 bases from J, leaving 14 bases between. Germline-derived CDR1 and CDR2 are MGHRA and YSYEKL. The CDR3 loop spans 13 amino acids. This CDR3 is CASSHREGDEQFF. CDR3 nucleotide sequence: TGCGCCAGCAGTCACAGGGAAGGGGATGAGCAGTTCTTC.

The chain is built from TRBV10-3 and TRBJ2-7; a possible D gene is TRBD1 (6 bases). Looked up from germline, CDR1 is ENHRY and CDR2 is SYGVKD. The CDR3 has 15 amino acids. V dropped 3 bases and J dropped 0 bases, with 12 bases sitting between them. This CDR3 reads CAISEGLQGSYEQYF. CDR3 sequence (DNA): TGTGCCATCAGTGAAGGGCTACAGGGCTCCTACGAGCAGTACTTC.

This clonotype was seen at least ten times. This rearrangement joins TRBV3-1 to TRBJ1-5; TRBD1 agrees at 8 bases. V lost 4 bases to trimming and J lost 4 bases; unmatched junction nucleotides: 0. Germline loops: CDR1 LGHDT, CDR2 YNNKEL (reference sequence). The CDR3 runs to 13 residues. In DNA, the CDR3 is TGTGCCAGCAGCCGACAGGGGAATCAGCCCCAGCATTTT. Translating it yields CASSRQGNQPQHF.

This clonotype was seen repeatedly, ten times or more. The chain uses TRBV20-1 and TRBJ2-7; tentatively, D is TRBD1 (5 bases). Trimming cost V 0 bases and J 3 bases, with 12 bases left between them. Germline V gene sequence: CDR1 DFQATT, CDR2 SNEGSKA (reference sequence). The CDR3 runs 14 residues. This chain's CDR3 is CSARDPTDYYEQYF. The CDR3 DNA reads as TGCAGTGCTAGAGATCCGACAGATTACTACGAGCAGTACTTC.

Details on this clonotype: A read error is possible here, since a much larger clone lies one base away. V usage is TRBV5-8 and J usage is TRBJ2-3; perhaps TRBD1 as D (6 bases). V lost 4 bases and J 6 bases, leaving 15 bases between the germline ends. This CDR3 contains 14 residues. Germline-derived CDR1 and CDR2 are SGHTS and YDEGEE. The CDR3 bases are TGTGCCAGCAGCAAGCAGGGGATCTTCGATACGCAGTATTTT. Protein product: CASSKQGIFDTQYF.

The genes are TRBV30 and TRBJ2-6; D is unclear. CDR1 GTSNPN and CDR2 SVGIG come from the germline V gene (reference sequence). V lost 2 bases to trimming and J lost 0 bases, with 8 bases between them. The CDR3 consists of 15 residues. CDR3: CAWSPLGSGANVLTF. The CDR3 DNA follows: TGTGCCTGGAGTCCCCTGGGCTCTGGGGCCAACGTCCTGACTTTC.

Note on this clonotype: One base away lies a much larger clone, so this may be a sequencing read error. This chain uses TRBV28 with TRBJ2-5, with a possible D match to TRBD1 (6 bases). The CDR3 consists of 15 residues. In germline, CDR1 is MDHEN, CDR2 SYDVKM. CDR3 sequence: CANSFQQGKVETQYF. In nucleotides, the CDR3 is TGTGCCAACAGTTTTCAGCAGGGGAAGGTAGAGACCCAGTACTTC.

This clonotype has at least ten counts. This sequence joins TRBV11-2 and TRBJ2-1, with 10 bases aligning to TRBD1. The CDR3 is made up of 15 amino acids. Unmatched junction bases numbered 4, after V lost 6 bases and J lost 2 bases. CDR1 is SGHAT and CDR2 is FQNNGV in the germline V gene. CDR3 residues: CASRTTGGPYNEQFF. The CDR3 DNA follows: TGTGCCAGCAGAACGACAGGGGGCCCCTACAATGAGCAGTTCTTC. The full variable domain, its missing parts supplied by reference TRBV11-2 and TRBJ2-1, is EAGVAQSPRYKIIEKRQSVAFWCNPISGHATLYWYQQILGQGPKLLIQFQNNGVVDDSQLPKDRFSAERLKGVDSTLKIQPAKLEDSAVYLCASRTTGGPYNEQFFGPGTRLTVL.

Ten or more counts support this clonotype. The V call is TRBV29-1, the J call TRBJ2-5; D may be TRBD1 or TRBD2 (5 bases each). V was cut by 7 bases and J by 1 base, with 13 bases left in between. Germline CDR1 SQVTM, CDR2 ANQGSEA. The CDR3 covers 13 residues. This CDR3 reads CSAGTEPQETQYF. The CDR3 bases are TGCAGCGCCGGGACGGAACCCCAAGAGACCCAGTACTTC.

This chain links TRBV5-5 with TRBJ2-7, with 7 bases lining up with TRBD2. V shed 0 bases and J 3 bases; nucleotides not matched to a gene: 6. Germline CDR1 and CDR2: SGHKS and YYEKEE (reference sequence). This CDR3 contains 15 residues. The chain's CDR3 is CASSLEPGGGYEQYF. The DNA for the CDR3 is TGTGCCAGCAGCTTGGAACCTGGCGGGGGCTACGAGCAGTACTTC.

This clonotype was found many times. V gene TRBV5-1 combines with J gene TRBJ2-1, with 9 bases lining up with TRBD1. The CDR3 has 14 residues. Germline V CDR1 and CDR2: SGHRS, YFSETQ. The V gene end was trimmed by 7 bases and the J gene end by 6 bases; junction bases not matched to a gene: 8. The CDR3 region is CASADLQGANEQFF. Here the CDR3 DNA reads TGCGCCAGCGCTGACCTACAGGGGGCCAATGAGCAGTTCTTC.

This clonotype was recorded many times. This CDR3 reads CASSVSGMSYNEQFF. As DNA, the CDR3 is TGTGCCAGCAGTGTATCTGGGATGTCCTACAATGAGCAGTTCTTC. This chain links TRBV6-1 with TRBJ2-1; D remains unclear. The germline V gene encodes CDR1 MNHNS and CDR2 SASEGT. This CDR3 is 15 amino acids long. The V and J ends lost 4 bases and 1 base respectively, with 11 bases between them.

Ten or more counts support this clonotype. The chain employs TRBV9 and TRBJ1-1; tentative D call: TRBD1 (6 bases). The CDR3 length is 15 residues. Trimming pared 3 bases from V and 0 bases from J, leaving 12 bases between. Germline lookup yields CDR1 SGDLS and CDR2 YYNGEE. This CDR3 is CASSADSGMNTEAFF. The CDR3 bases are TGTGCCAGCAGCGCGGACAGTGGGATGAACACTGAAGCTTTCTTT.

This clonotype occurred many times. The chain joins TRBV2 to TRBJ1-2; D is perhaps TRBD1 (6 bases). Trimming stripped 7 bases from V and 2 bases from J, with 20 bases between. The CDR3 contains 16 residues. The germline V gene encodes CDR1 SNHLY and CDR2 FYNNEI. The CDR3 coding sequence is TGTGCCAGCAATCCAACACACAGGGATCTAAACTATGGCTACACCTTC. It yields the protein CASNPTHRDLNYGYTF.

The rearrangement uses TRBV2 and TRBJ1-5; unclear D gene. Germline V lookup: CDR1 SNHLY, CDR2 FYNNEI. The V end was cut by 4 bases, the J end by 4 bases, with 8 bases between. The CDR3 totals 13 residues. CDR3 in amino acids: CASSVGVNQPQHF. CDR3 DNA: TGTGCCAGCAGTGTCGGGGTTAATCAGCCCCAGCATTTT.

This clonotype showed up many times. The chain combines TRBV7-9 with TRBJ2-2, with unresolved D. The germline CDR1 and CDR2 sequences are SEHNR and FQNEAQ (reference sequence). The CDR3 length is 14 residues. V was clipped by 1 base and J by 6 bases, with 9 bases between them. CDR3 DNA sequence: TGTGCCAGCAGCTTAGAAGTAGAGGCCGGGGAGCTGTTTTTT. This codes for CASSLEVEAGELFF.

This clonotype was seen at least ten times. The chain recombines TRBV6-5 with TRBJ2-7; tentatively, D is TRBD1 or TRBD2 (5 bases each). CDR3 length: 14 residues. Germline values: CDR1 MNHEY, CDR2 SVGAGI. V was cut by 7 bases and J by 9 bases, with 22 bases left in between. CDR3 residues: CASTPPGTIAAQYF. The CDR3 DNA sequence: TGTGCCAGCACCCCACCCGGGACGATAGCCGCGCAGTACTTC.

This clonotype showed up just a few times. The chain employs TRBV29-1 and TRBJ2-7; 15 bases match TRBD2. CDR1 SQVTM and CDR2 ANQGSEA come from the germline V gene. Germline trimming cut 4 bases from V and 0 bases from J; bases unmatched to any gene: 4. The length of the CDR3 is 16 residues. This chain's CDR3 is CSVVGLAGGLSYEQYF. The CDR3 coding sequence is TGCAGCGTTGTCGGACTAGCGGGGGGGCTCTCCTACGAGCAGTACTTC.

This clonotype was seen at least ten times. The chain recombines TRBV9 with TRBJ2-1; the match to TRBD2 covers 7 bases. Trimming cost V 4 bases and J 0 bases; bases outside gene matches: 7. The germline V gene has CDR1 SGDLS and CDR2 YYNGEE. This CDR3 region has 16 residues. The CDR3 protein is CASSSGGGLSYNEQFF. For the CDR3, the DNA is TGTGCCAGCAGCTCTGGCGGGGGACTCTCCTACAATGAGCAGTTCTTC.